Below are 7 T cell receptor beta chains sequenced from a single sample in a study of T cell responses to AZD1222 COVID-19 vaccine. Generated by immunoSEQ multiplex PCR, the TCRdb table keeps only in-frame clones and is missing some. There are some 140,000 clones in the sample; about 91% occur only once, and roughly 2% lies in the top ten. This specimen consisted of peripheral blood, obtained 28 days after the second AZD1222 dose. These receptors came from an adult who received the AZD1222 COVID-19 vaccine.

The V and J genes are TRBV18 and TRBJ2-1; D gene ambiguous. The CDR3 sequence is 13 residues long. The ends were cut back, 0 bases at V and 7 bases at J, with 7 bases in the middle. The germline V gene has CDR1 KGHSH and CDR2 LQKENI. The CDR3 region has the DNA TGTGCCAGCTCACCACCAGGGATTAATGAGCAGTTCTTC. This gives the protein CASSPPGINEQFF.

The CDR3 protein is CASSVGGGSGRADEQFF. As DNA, the CDR3 is TGTGCCAGCAGCGTAGGGGGCGGTAGCGGGAGGGCCGATGAGCAGTTCTTC. The chain links TRBV9 to TRBJ2-1, with 11 bases matching TRBD2. After removal of 0 bases from V and 8 bases from J, the junction contained 10 bases not matched to a gene. There are 17 residues in the CDR3. CDR1 and CDR2 from the germline V gene are SGDLS and YYNGEE. The variable domain in full, completed from reference TRBV9 and TRBJ2-1, reads DSGVTQTPKHLITATGQRVTLRCSPRSGDLSVYWYQQSLDQGLQFLIQYYNGEERAKGNILERFSAQQFPDLHSELNLSSLELGDSALYFCASSVGGGSGRADEQFFGPGTRLTVL.

The V and J genes are TRBV5-1 and TRBJ1-3; D perhaps matches TRBD1 (5 bases). V lost 2 bases and J 0 bases, leaving 12 bases between the germline ends. The CDR3 covers 16 residues. CDR1 and CDR2 (germline): SGHRS, YFSETQ. The CDR3 region is CASSFGTSDSGNTIYF. The CDR3 coding sequence is TGCGCCAGCAGCTTCGGGACGTCTGACTCTGGAAACACCATATATTTT. Full variable domain (missing parts from reference TRBV5-1 and TRBJ1-3): KAGVTQTPRYLIKTRGQQVTLSCSPISGHRSVSWYQQTPGQGLQFLFEYFSETQRNKGNFPGRFSGRQFSNSRSEMNVSTLELGDSALYLCASSFGTSDSGNTIYFGEGSWLTVV.

This clone was counted a few times. The V and J genes are TRBV10-1 and TRBJ1-5; D unclear. V lost 6 bases and J lost 0, with 12 bases in between. CDR1 is WNHNN, CDR2 SYGVQD, per germline (reference sequence). The CDR3 runs to 15 residues. CDR3 loop: CASRPTEYSNQPQHF. The DNA for the CDR3 is TGCGCCAGCAGGCCAACAGAATATAGCAATCAGCCCCAGCATTTT.

The rearrangement uses TRBV3-1 (or the pseudogene TRBV3-2) and TRBJ2-5, with TRBD2 identical over 7 bases. Losses at the gene ends were 1 base for V and 7 bases for J; bases not matched to a gene: 9. This CDR3 has 15 residues. CDR1 is LGHDT, CDR2 YNNKEL, per germline (reference sequence). CDR3 loop: CASSQAPSGWGTQYF. The CDR3 DNA sequence: TGTGCCAGCAGCCAAGCACCTAGCGGATGGGGGACCCAGTACTTC.

This chain joins TRBV4-3 and TRBJ1-4; TRBD1 aligns across 8 bases. Looked up from germline, CDR1 is LGHNA and CDR2 is YSLEER. The CDR3 extends over 16 amino acids. The trim removed 0 bases at V and 6 bases at J, leaving 6 bases unmatched. CDR3 nucleotide sequence: TGCGCCAGCAGCCAAGATGGACAGGGCGGGTATGAAAAACTGTTTTTT. Amino acids: CASSQDGQGGYEKLFF.

The CDR3 bases are TGTGCCAGCAGCTTAAGCTTCCCCCCAGGCGCTTTCTTT. Translating it yields CASSLSFPPGAFF. The chain combines TRBV7-9 with TRBJ1-1; D not certain. With 2 bases removed from V and 11 bases from J, the gap between germline ends came to 15 bases. CDR1 is SEHNR, CDR2 FQNEAQ, per germline (reference sequence). The CDR3 spans 13 residues.